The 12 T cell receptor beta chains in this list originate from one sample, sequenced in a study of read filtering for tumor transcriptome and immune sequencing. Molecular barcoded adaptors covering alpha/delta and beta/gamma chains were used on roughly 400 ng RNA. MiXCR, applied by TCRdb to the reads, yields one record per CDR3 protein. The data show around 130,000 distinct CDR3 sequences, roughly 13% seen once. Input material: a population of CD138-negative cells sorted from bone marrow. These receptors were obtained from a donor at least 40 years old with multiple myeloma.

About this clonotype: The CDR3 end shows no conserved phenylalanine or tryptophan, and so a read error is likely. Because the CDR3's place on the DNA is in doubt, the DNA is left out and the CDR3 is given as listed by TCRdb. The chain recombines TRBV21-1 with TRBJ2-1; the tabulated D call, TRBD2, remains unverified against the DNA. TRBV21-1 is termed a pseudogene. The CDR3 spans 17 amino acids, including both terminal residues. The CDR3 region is CASSKSHGGRRFYEQFS.

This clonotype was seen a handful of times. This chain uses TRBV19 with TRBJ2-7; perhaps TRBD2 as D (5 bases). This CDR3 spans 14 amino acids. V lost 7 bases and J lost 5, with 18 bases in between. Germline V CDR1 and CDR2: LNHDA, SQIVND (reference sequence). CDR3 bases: TGTGCCAGTACCACGGAGGCGCGGTCCAACGAGCAGTACTTC. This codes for CASTTEARSNEQYF.

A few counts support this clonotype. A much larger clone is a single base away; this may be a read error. The CDR3 spells CASSVRSGQVEFF. Written as DNA, the CDR3 is TGTGCCAGCAGCGTACGGTCAGGACAGGTTGAGTTCTTC. This sequence joins TRBV11-3 and TRBJ2-1; 7 bases are a match to TRBD1. CDR1 is SGHNT and CDR2 is YENEEA in the germline V gene. The ends lost 5 bases at V and 14 bases at J; junction bases unmatched: 12. CDR3 length: 13 residues.

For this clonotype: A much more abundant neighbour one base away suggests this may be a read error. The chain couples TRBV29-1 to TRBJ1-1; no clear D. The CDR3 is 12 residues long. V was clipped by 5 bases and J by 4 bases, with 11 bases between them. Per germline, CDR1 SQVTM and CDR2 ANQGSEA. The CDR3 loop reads CSVKTGLTEAFF. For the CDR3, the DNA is TGCAGCGTTAAAACTGGACTCACTGAAGCTTTCTTT.

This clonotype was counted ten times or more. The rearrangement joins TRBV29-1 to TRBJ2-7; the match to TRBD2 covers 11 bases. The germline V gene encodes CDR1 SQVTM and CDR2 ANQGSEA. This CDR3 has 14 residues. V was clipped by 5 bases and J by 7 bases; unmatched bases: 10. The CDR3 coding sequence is TGCAGCGTTACCGGGACTAGCGGCCGGGTTGAGCAGTACTTC. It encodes CSVTGTSGRVEQYF.

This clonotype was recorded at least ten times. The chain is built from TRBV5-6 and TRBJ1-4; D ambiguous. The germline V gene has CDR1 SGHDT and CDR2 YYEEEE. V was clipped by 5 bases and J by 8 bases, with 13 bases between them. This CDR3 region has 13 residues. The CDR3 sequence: CASSERVAEKLFF. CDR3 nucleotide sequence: TGTGCCAGCAGTGAACGGGTGGCGGAAAAACTGTTTTTT. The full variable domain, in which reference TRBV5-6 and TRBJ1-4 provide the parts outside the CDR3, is DAGVTQSPTHLIKTRGQQVTLRCSPKSGHDTVSWYQQALGQGPQFIFQYYEEEERQRGNFPDRFSGHQFPNYSSELNVNALLLGDSALYLCASSERVAEKLFFGSGTQLSVL.

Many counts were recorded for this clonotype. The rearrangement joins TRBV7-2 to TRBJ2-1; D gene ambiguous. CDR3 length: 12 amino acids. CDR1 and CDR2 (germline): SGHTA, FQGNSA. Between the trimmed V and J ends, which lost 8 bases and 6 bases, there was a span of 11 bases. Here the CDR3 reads CASGLLRNEQFF. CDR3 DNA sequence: TGTGCCAGCGGTCTTTTGCGCAATGAGCAGTTCTTC.

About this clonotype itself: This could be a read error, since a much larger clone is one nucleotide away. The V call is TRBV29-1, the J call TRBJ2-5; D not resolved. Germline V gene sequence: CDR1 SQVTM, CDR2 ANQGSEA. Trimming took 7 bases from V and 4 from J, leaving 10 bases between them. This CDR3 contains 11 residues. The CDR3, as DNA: TGCAGCGGCTCCCTCCGAGAGACCCAGTACTTC. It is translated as CSGSLRETQYF.

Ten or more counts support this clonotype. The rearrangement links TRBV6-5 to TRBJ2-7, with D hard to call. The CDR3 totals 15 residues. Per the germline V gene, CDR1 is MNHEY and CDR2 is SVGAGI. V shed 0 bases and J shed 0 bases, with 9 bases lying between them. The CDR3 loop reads CASSYSGRRSYEQYF. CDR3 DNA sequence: TGTGCCAGCAGTTACTCTGGCAGACGCTCCTACGAGCAGTACTTC.

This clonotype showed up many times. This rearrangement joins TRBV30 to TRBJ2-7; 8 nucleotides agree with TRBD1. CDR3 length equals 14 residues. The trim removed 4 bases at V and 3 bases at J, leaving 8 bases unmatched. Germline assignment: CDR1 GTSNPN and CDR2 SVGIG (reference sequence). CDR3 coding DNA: TGTGCCTGGACCCGAGGACAGGGAAGCTACGAGCAGTACTTC. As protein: CAWTRGQGSYEQYF.

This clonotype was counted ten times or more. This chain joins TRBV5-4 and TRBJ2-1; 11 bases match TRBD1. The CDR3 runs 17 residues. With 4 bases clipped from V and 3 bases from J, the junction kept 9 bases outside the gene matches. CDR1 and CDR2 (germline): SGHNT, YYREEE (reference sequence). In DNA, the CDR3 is TGTGCCAGCAGCACCGGACAGGGGGCGACCCTCTACAATGAGCAGTTCTTC. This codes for CASSTGQGATLYNEQFF.

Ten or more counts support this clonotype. CDR3 nucleotide sequence: TGTGCCAGCAGCCCAGACAGGGGGTCCGGGGAGCTGTTTTTT. Residues: CASSPDRGSGELFF. The chain links TRBV7-3 to TRBJ2-2; 9 nucleotides line up with TRBD1. CDR1 is SGHTA and CDR2 is FQGTGA in the germline V gene. CDR3 size: 14 residues. V gave up 5 bases and J gave up 6 bases; unmatched junction bases: 4.